This TCR beta chain was documented in a study of shared T cell receptors in the human thymus. The germline V gene has CDR1 LGHNA and CDR2 YNFKEQ. V dropped 0 bases and J dropped 1; count of bases not matched to a gene: 13. CDR3 length: 20 amino acids. Data came from immunoSEQ multiplex PCR; TCRdb stores just in-frame clones and leaves some out. The data contain about 380,000 clones, just under 95% of them singletons. The rearrangement links TRBV4-2 to TRBJ1-1; TRBD1 aligns across 11 bases. The sequenced sample consisted of thymocytes. This sequence was found in a human donor. Written as DNA, the CDR3 is TGTGCCAGCAGCCAAGATGAAAATTCGGGGACAGGGGGTTGGAACACTGAAGCTTTCTTT. Its translation: CASSQDENSGTGGWNTEAFF.